The 6 T cell receptor beta chains given below trace back to one sample, sequenced in a study of shared clonotypes between healthy human individuals. Sequencing was performed with immunoSEQ multiplex PCR; in TCRdb, only in-frame clones are kept and a portion is missing. Here the sample spans 450,000 to 500,000 clones, 78% being singletons. Sequenced: PBMCs. These receptors came from a woman in her thirties or forties in good health. Some clones in this sample may be carry-over from other donors' samples.

This chain uses TRBV9 with TRBJ2-1; 8 nucleotides line up with TRBD2. The V gene end was trimmed by 0 bases and the J gene end by 4 bases; junction bases not matched to a gene: 6. The CDR3 is made up of 16 amino acids. The germline CDR1 and CDR2 sequences are SGDLS and YYNGEE. CDR3: CASSVVGTSAYNEQFF. The DNA for the CDR3 is TGTGCCAGCAGCGTAGTGGGGACTAGTGCTTACAATGAGCAGTTCTTC.

The chain has TRBV9 and TRBJ1-3; TRBD1 matches at 8 bases. V lost 6 bases to trimming and J lost 0 bases; unmatched junction nucleotides: 8. Germline V gene lookup returns CDR1 SGDLS and CDR2 YYNGEE. The CDR3 totals 16 residues. In DNA, the CDR3 is TGTGCCAGCACCAAGGGACAGGCGTTCTCTGGAAACACCATATATTTT. It codes for CASTKGQAFSGNTIYF.

Only a few counts were recorded for this clone. The chain is built from TRBV19 and TRBJ2-6, with D maybe TRBD1 (6 bases). CDR1 is LNHDA and CDR2 is SQIVND in the germline V gene (reference sequence). The germline V and J ends were trimmed by 3 bases and 3 bases, with 9 bases remaining between them. This CDR3 has 15 residues. CDR3 sequence (DNA): TGTGCCAGTAGTATCAGGGGTGGTGGGGCCAACGTCCTGACTTTC. Protein: CASSIRGGGANVLTF.

DNA of the CDR3: TGTGCCATCAGTGAGGGACTAGCTGTCGATGAGCAGTTCTTC. It is translated as CAISEGLAVDEQFF. V usage is TRBV10-3 and J usage is TRBJ2-1, with 8 positions matching TRBD2. Germline V gene sequence: CDR1 ENHRY, CDR2 SYGVKD. After removal of 2 bases from V and 8 bases from J, the junction contained 5 bases not matched to a gene. This CDR3 has 14 amino acids.

The chain carries TRBV18 and TRBJ2-7; 7 nucleotides line up with TRBD1. V lost 4 bases to trimming and J lost 3 bases; unmatched junction nucleotides: 3. This CDR3 has 13 residues. CDR1 and CDR2 (germline): KGHSH, LQKENI. CDR3 amino acids: CASSLTGDYEQYF. In nucleotides, the CDR3 is TGTGCCAGCTCACTCACAGGGGACTACGAGCAGTACTTC. The variable domain in full, completed from reference TRBV18 and TRBJ2-7, reads NAGVMQNPRHLVRRRGQEARLRCSPMKGHSHVYWYRQLPEEGLKFMVYLQKENIIDESGMPKERFSAEFPKEGPSILRIQQVVRGDSAAYFCASSLTGDYEQYFGPGTRLTVT.

The chain recombines TRBV11-3 with TRBJ2-1; tentative D call: TRBD2 (6 bases). The CDR3 runs to 14 residues. Germline CDR1 is SGHNT and CDR2 is YENEEA. Trimming removed 4 bases at V and 2 bases at J, with 9 bases between. The CDR3 DNA sequence: TGTGCCAGCAGCTCGAGACTAGCCTACAATGAGCAGTTCTTC. Its protein is CASSSRLAYNEQFF.